The 14 T cell receptor beta chains below were found in one sample sequenced in a study of cytomegalovirus exposure and HLA in healthy donors. A multiplex PCR was run with 60 Vbeta primers and 13 Jbeta primers. TCRdb's table, derived via immunoSEQ multiplex PCR, lists solely in-frame clones and lacks some. This sample has approximately 200,000 clones; about 77% occur once, and the top ten carry under 5%. Sequencing used PBMCs. The receptors were sampled from a young man in good health and CMV-seropositive.

CDR3 DNA sequence: TGTGCCAGCAGCTTGGTGGGGGGGTCCAACTCTGGGGCCAACGTCCTGACTTTC. This encodes CASSLVGGSNSGANVLTF. V gene TRBV5-6 combines with J gene TRBJ2-6; TRBD2 matches at 7 bases. V lost 0 bases and J lost 0; bases outside the gene matches: 6. Germline CDR1 reads SGHDT; CDR2 reads YYEEEE. The CDR3 extends over 18 amino acids.

The genes are TRBV7-8 and TRBJ2-5; D remains unclear. The germline CDR1 and CDR2 sequences are SGHVS and FQNEAQ. The CDR3 sequence is 12 residues long. The ends were cut back, 5 bases at V and 5 bases at J, with 9 bases in the middle. CDR3 residues: CASSPLLETQYF. In DNA form, the CDR3 reads TGTGCCAGCAGCCCCTTGTTGGAGACCCAGTACTTC.

This chain connects TRBV5-1 to TRBJ1-1, with TRBD1 identical over 8 bases. The CDR3 totals 15 residues. J lost 4 bases, V lost 2 bases, and 7 bases had no gene match. Germline-derived CDR1 and CDR2 are SGHRS and YFSETQ. The CDR3 region is CASSLGQGASTEAFF. In DNA, the CDR3 is TGCGCCAGCAGCTTAGGCCAGGGGGCGAGCACTGAAGCTTTCTTT.

The DNA for the CDR3 is TGTGCCACCACTACAGGTTACGAGCAGTACTTC. It yields the protein CATTTGYEQYF. The V call is TRBV10-3, the J call TRBJ2-7; TRBD1 might be the D (5 bases). The germline V gene has CDR1 ENHRY and CDR2 SYGVKD. V lost 10 bases to trimming and J lost 4 bases, with 11 bases between them. This CDR3 region has 11 residues.

The chain employs TRBV7-9 and TRBJ1-2; no reliable D call. The CDR3 consists of 13 residues. The V and J ends lost 3 bases and 5 bases respectively, with 10 bases between them. Germline V CDR1 and CDR2: SEHNR, FQNEAQ (reference sequence). Here the CDR3 DNA reads TGTGCCAGCAGCTTGACGGAGATTTATGGCTACACCTTC. This translates into CASSLTEIYGYTF.

This rearrangement joins TRBV10-1 to TRBJ2-7, with D maybe TRBD1 (5 bases). Trimming shortened V by 8 bases and J by 2 bases, and 10 bases separated the two germline ends. The CDR3 loop spans 12 amino acids. The germline gives CDR1 WNHNN, CDR2 SYGVQD (reference sequence). The CDR3 spells CASRVGPYEQYF. Written as DNA, the CDR3 is TGCGCCAGCCGGGTGGGGCCCTACGAGCAGTACTTC.

J is TRBJ2-2 and V is TRBV7-3; a weak D match, TRBD2 (5 bases). The CDR3 length is 16 residues. Deletions cut 5 bases from V and 1 base from J, with 14 bases between. CDR1 SGHTA and CDR2 FQGTGA come from the germline V gene. This chain's CDR3 is CASSLFEGLNTGELFF. The CDR3 DNA is TGTGCCAGCAGCCTCTTTGAGGGATTGAACACCGGGGAGCTGTTTTTT.

J is TRBJ2-7 and V is TRBV9, with a possible D match to TRBD2 (6 bases). The CDR3 is 14 amino acids. V was pared by 2 bases and J by 9 bases, with 18 bases between. Per the germline V gene, CDR1 is SGDLS and CDR2 is YYNGEE. The CDR3 region has the DNA TGTGCCAGCAGCGTTGGGGAGGCCGTTTCAAGGCAGTACTTC. It encodes CASSVGEAVSRQYF. The full variable domain, with the rest looked up from reference TRBV9 and TRBJ2-7, is DSGVTQTPKHLITATGQRVTLRCSPRSGDLSVYWYQQSLDQGLQFLIQYYNGEERAKGNILERFSAQQFPDLHSELNLSSLELGDSALYFCASSVGEAVSRQYFGPGTRLTVT.

The chain is built from TRBV18 and TRBJ2-1, with D possibly matching TRBD2 (6 bases). Trimming removed 6 bases at V and 0 bases at J, with 18 bases between. The CDR3 extends over 17 amino acids. Germline V gene lookup returns CDR1 KGHSH and CDR2 LQKENI. The CDR3 sequence: CASSPPRGATSYNEQFF. DNA for the CDR3: TGTGCCAGCTCCCCCCCGCGCGGGGCCACCTCCTACAATGAGCAGTTCTTC.

The V call is TRBV7-2, the J call TRBJ2-7; 8 positions agree with TRBD2. V gave up 5 bases and J gave up 6 bases; unmatched junction bases: 24. The CDR3 is 19 amino acids. The germline gives CDR1 SGHTA, CDR2 FQGNSA. CDR3: CASSLPLAGPRPWGLEQYF. The CDR3 region has the DNA TGTGCCAGCAGCCTCCCCTTAGCGGGGCCCCGCCCTTGGGGACTCGAGCAGTACTTC.

The chain is built from TRBV27 and TRBJ2-7; 9 bases match TRBD1. The ends lost 5 bases at V and 2 bases at J; junction bases unmatched: 4. From germline, CDR1 is MNHEY and CDR2 SMNVEV (reference sequence). This CDR3 is 14 amino acids long. CDR3 protein: CASSPDRGPYEQYF. In nucleotides, the CDR3 is TGTGCCAGCAGTCCGGACAGGGGCCCCTACGAGCAGTACTTC.

The CDR3 reads CASSPTSGSSYEQYF. The DNA for the CDR3 is TGTGCCAGCAGCCCGACTTCGGGGAGCTCCTACGAGCAGTACTTC. V and J are TRBV7-2 and TRBJ2-7, with D perhaps TRBD2 (5 bases). The CDR3 covers 15 residues. Germline V gives CDR1 SGHTA, CDR2 FQGNSA. Deletions cut 5 bases from V and 0 bases from J, with 14 bases between.

This sequence joins TRBV28 and TRBJ2-7; 11 positions match TRBD1. The germline V gene encodes CDR1 MDHEN and CDR2 SYDVKM. The CDR3 length is 14 residues. Trimming at V came to 5 bases and at J to 3 bases, leaving 3 bases not matched to a gene. This CDR3 is CASSTGTGGYEQYF. The CDR3 DNA reads TGTGCCAGCAGTACCGGGACAGGGGGCTACGAGCAGTACTTC.

This clone was counted only a few times. The rearrangement joins TRBV7-2 to TRBJ1-6, with a weak D call TRBD1 (5 bases). This CDR3 region has 17 residues. The V end was cut by 0 bases, the J end by 10 bases, with 19 bases between. Germline-derived CDR1 and CDR2 are SGHTA and FQGNSA. The CDR3 is CASSLAQAARGGSPLHF. The DNA for the CDR3 is TGTGCCAGCAGCTTAGCCCAAGCAGCCCGCGGGGGATCACCCCTCCACTTT.